This note documents a single T cell receptor (beta chain) sequence. Ten or more counts support this clonotype. Its antigen specificity is not known. There are no base qualities to consult, and no much larger clone falls within one base. These data belong to a study of tumor and adjacent non-tumor tissue in lung cancer (dated by TCRdb to the late 2010s). Broadly, across the study: By cancer type, the cohort comprised 12 adenocarcinoma patients, 2 squamous cell carcinoma patients and 1 small cell lung cancer patient. Among the approximately 15 patients, ages ranged from roughly 30 to 85 years, roughly ten were men and 5 were women, and disease was TNM stage I to III. Sequencing generated a total of 120 million or so productive TCRbeta reads, averaging about 4 million reads per sample. Bulk TCRbeta repertoires were compared between lung tumor tissue and matched distant non-tumor lung tissue obtained from 15 or so lung cancer patients. Over 25 paired specimens, one tumor and one normal lung sample per patient, were profiled by TCRbeta CDR3 sequencing. Findings and caveats that apply to the study as a whole: TCR diversity was significantly higher in younger patients, and greater tumor TCR diversity was associated with shorter overall survival and shorter disease-free survival. Peripheral blood was not sequenced, so blood TCRbeta repertoires were not examined in the lung cancer patients of the study. Tumor tissue showed significantly higher TCR diversity (inverse Simpson) than normal lung tissue, at around 450 vs 150 (P = 0.0075, Mann-Whitney U test). The methods do not name the sequencing platform or mention unique molecular identifiers. The cohort had only roughly 14 patients, and the authors noted that larger samples and more detailed clinical data are needed. The top 100 clones accounted for a significantly larger cumulative portion of the repertoire in normal lung than in tumor tissue.

The germline V gene (reference sequence) specifies GTSNPN as CDR1 and SVGIG as CDR2. The CDR3 has 13 amino acids, counting the end cysteine and phenylalanine. The read is trimmed to its CDR3 DNA, 39 bases read in frame from base 1. V is clipped by 6 bases and J by 4 bases, and the sequence between their germline boundaries is 10 bases long. RNA was extracted from bulk unsorted tissue and checked for quality with a NanoDrop ND-1000 and an Agilent 2100. The normal lung samples consisted of distant non-tumor tissue collected more than 3 cm from the tumor edge. The donors were newly diagnosed lung cancer patients admitted for thoracic surgery in China from August to November 2014 who had not received prior chemotherapy. Patients who had received previous radiotherapy or chemotherapy, or who had another concurrent cancer, were excluded from the study. Surgical tissue pieces of 1-2 cm3 were preserved in RNAlater solution and stored at -80 °C until use.

Library preparation was by multiplex PCR. The instrument given in TCRdb is Illumina HiSeq 2500. Following protocols modified from ARM-PCR, the researchers constructed TCRbeta libraries through three rounds of nested PCR with primers (Table S4). Before sequencing, PCR products of 200-500 bp were cut from the gel and purified using the QIAquick gel extraction kit. In the authors' own workflow: Reads were cleaned using Trimmomatic, were merged into complete CDR3 sequences using FLASH, and were assigned to V(D)J germline segments using MiTCR. Clonal diversity was calculated as the inverse Simpson's index using VDJtools. In-frame sequences without a premature stop codon were defined as productive reads. Starting from the raw public reads, TCRdb applied fastp trimming at Q25, assembled clones with MiXCR and retained in-frame beta chains. Every entry covers one CDR3 protein and lists the most common genes and DNA from its rows. The V and J calls follow TCRdb's processing rather than the paper's. The sample contains roughly 90,000 distinct CDR3 sequences, about 77% of them found a single time. The top ten constitute 21% of the sample.

The origin of this receptor is a woman aged 45-60 years with non-small cell lung cancer. The chain is assembled from TRBV30 and TRBJ1-6, with TRBD1 perhaps the D gene, on 5 matching bases. The material sequenced was distant non-tumor lung tissue. The CDR3 sequence is CACRGEYNSPLHF. The DNA sequence follows: TGTGCCTGTCGAGGGGAGTATAATTCACCCCTCCACTTT.